These T cell receptor beta chains were read from a single sample in a study of control samples from healthy donors and cancer patients. This table comes from immunoSEQ multiplex PCR, and its TCRdb copy is limited to in-frame clones, with some not included. The table lists 350,000 to 450,000 clones, roughly 90% of them singletons, with approximately 6.3% in the top ten. Sequencing was carried out using PBMCs. Source of these receptors: a man aged 40-55 years with head and neck cancer. Each CDR3 is given with its conserved first and last residue.

J,V,CDR3
TRBJ1-2,TRBV28,CASKGYYGYTF
TRBJ1-2,TRBV29-1,CSVDLYYGYTF
TRBJ1-2,TRBV27,CASRDTGTFYGYTF
TRBJ1-6,TRBV4-3,CASSQEMGQGRPLHF
TRBJ2-5,TRBV7-3,CASSLRASQETQYF
TRBJ2-1,TRBV15,CATSRDSDRYNEQFF
TRBJ2-1,TRBV27,CASSLYRTFGGSQTNEQFF
TRBJ1-4,TRBV5-6,CASTLQNLNEELFF
TRBJ2-2,TRBV15,CATSREDRAINTGELFF
TRBJ2-5,TRBV7-9,CASSRGLAEQETQYF
TRBJ1-1,TRBV7-9,CASSSLTEAFF
TRBJ1-1,TRBV30,CAWRPTGDSEAFF
TRBJ2-7,TRBV12-3/TRBV12-4,CASSLAEQYF
TRBJ1-5,TRBV19,CASSNLGQGSQPQHF
TRBJ2-7,TRBV5-1,CASSLGSTYEQYF
TRBJ1-4,TRBV24-1,CATSDSGRRGEKLFF
TRBJ2-2,TRBV4-2,CASSQDPAGGINTGELFF
TRBJ2-2,TRBV7-2,CASSPLTSTGELFF
TRBJ2-7,TRBV9,CASSATGTVAYEQYF
TRBJ1-4,TRBV7-9,CASSLVHEVVANEKLFF
TRBJ2-5,TRBV12-5,CASGFGQAPAETQYF
TRBJ1-3,TRBV20-1,CSASRTGPGNTIYF
TRBJ1-1,TRBV2,CASSGWTNTEAFF
TRBJ2-2,TRBV5-1,CASSRRQGNTGELFF
TRBJ1-2,TRBV28,CASSIGQGYGYTF
TRBJ2-2,TRBV9,CASSVRQANTGELFF
TRBJ2-7,TRBV5-1,CASSFGGPSEQYF
TRBJ1-1,TRBV5-5,CASSRLGTVPEAFF
TRBJ1-2,TRBV2,CASVPLRDYGYTF
TRBJ1-4,TRBV5-6,CASSVGGGLANEKLFF
TRBJ2-6,TRBV3-1/TRBV3-2,CASSQVLSGANVLTF
TRBJ2-1,TRBV29-1,CSVKGGGGRNEQFF
TRBJ1-2,TRBV24-1,CATSDRGDYYGYTF
TRBJ2-2,TRBV9,CASSVVAGVNTGELFF
TRBJ1-5,TRBV7-2,CASSLESNQPQHF
TRBJ2-3,TRBV15,CATSRARPDTQYF
TRBJ2-2,TRBV7-3,CASSLLGTVGELFF
TRBJ2-7,TRBV11-2,CASSPGEWGRFSYEQYF
TRBJ2-6,TRBV4-1,CASSPLRDRLISGANVLTF
TRBJ2-2,TRBV30,CAWTQVLAGDLLNTGELFF
TRBJ2-7,TRBV6-6,CASSFPAREQYF
TRBJ2-1,TRBV9,CASSVEGTSGGRTYNEQFF
TRBJ2-1,TRBV7-9,CASSFTGEGSDEQFF
TRBJ2-3,TRBV6-5,CASRHARGTDTQYF
TRBJ1-6,TRBV11-1,CASSLRRFNSPLHF
TRBJ2-7,TRBV28,CASSPQGLAAFYEQYF
TRBJ2-2,TRBV7-8,CASSPRRGGDTGELFF
TRBJ1-6,TRBV28,CASRLTGTGRNSPLHF
TRBJ2-2,TRBV9,CASSARGTGELFF
TRBJ2-1,TRBV19,CASSKPGLAGDEQFF
TRBJ2-2,TRBV27,CASSLAPGELFF
TRBJ2-2,TRBV28,CASRLLDGELFF
TRBJ1-4,TRBV4-2,CASSQTGGAADEKLFF
TRBJ2-7,TRBV12-3/TRBV12-4,CASSASYEQYF
TRBJ2-5,TRBV10-1,CASSGRLQETQYF